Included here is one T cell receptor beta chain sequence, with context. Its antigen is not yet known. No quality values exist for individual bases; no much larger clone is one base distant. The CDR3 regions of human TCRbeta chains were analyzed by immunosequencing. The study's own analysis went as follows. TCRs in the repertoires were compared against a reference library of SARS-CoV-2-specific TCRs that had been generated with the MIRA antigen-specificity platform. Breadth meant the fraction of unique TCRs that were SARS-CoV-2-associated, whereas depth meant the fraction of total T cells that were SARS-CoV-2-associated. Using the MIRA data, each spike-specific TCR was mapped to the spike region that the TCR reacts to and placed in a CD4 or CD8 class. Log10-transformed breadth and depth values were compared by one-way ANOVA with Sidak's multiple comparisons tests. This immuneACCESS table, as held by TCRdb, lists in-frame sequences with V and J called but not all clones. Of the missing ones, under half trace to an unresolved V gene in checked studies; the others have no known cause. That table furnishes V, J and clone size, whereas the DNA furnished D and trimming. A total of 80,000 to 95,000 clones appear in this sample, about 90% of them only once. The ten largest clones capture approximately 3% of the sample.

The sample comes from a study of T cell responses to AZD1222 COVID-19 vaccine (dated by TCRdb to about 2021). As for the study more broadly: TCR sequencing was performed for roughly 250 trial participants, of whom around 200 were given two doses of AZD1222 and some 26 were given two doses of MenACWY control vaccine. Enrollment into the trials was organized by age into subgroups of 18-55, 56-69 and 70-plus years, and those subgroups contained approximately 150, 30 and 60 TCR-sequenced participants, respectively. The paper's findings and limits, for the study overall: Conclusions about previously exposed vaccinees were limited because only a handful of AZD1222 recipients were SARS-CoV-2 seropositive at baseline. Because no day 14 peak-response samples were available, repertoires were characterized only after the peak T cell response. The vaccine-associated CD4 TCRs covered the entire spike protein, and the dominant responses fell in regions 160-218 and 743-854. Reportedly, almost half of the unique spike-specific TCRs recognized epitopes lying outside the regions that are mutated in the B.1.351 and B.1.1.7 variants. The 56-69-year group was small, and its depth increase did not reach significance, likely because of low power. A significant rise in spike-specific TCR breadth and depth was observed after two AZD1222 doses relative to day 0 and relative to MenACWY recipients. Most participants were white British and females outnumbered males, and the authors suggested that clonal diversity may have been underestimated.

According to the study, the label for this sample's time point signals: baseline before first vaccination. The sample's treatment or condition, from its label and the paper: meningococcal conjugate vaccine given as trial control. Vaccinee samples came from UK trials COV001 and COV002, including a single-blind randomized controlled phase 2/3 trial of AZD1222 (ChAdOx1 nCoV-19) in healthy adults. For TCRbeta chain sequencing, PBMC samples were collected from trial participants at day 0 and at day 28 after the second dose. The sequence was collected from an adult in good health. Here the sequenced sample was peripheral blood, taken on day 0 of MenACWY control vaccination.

The encoded CDR3 is CASSIRIRTSDEQFF. At the DNA level, the sequence is TGTGCCAGCTCAATTCGAATCCGGACTAGCGATGAGCAGTTCTTC. The rearranged chain carries TRBV7-2 and TRBJ2-1, and TRBD2 aligns with 9 junction nucleotides. CDR1 and CDR2, looked up from the germline V gene, are SGHTA and FQGNSA. Compared with germline, V lacks 8 bases and J lacks 8 bases; bases without a gene match: 13. From its cysteine to its phenylalanine, the CDR3 spans 15 amino acids. The read is trimmed to its CDR3 DNA, 45 bases read in frame from base 1.